Listed here are 31 T cell receptor beta chains from one sample, sequenced in a study of human T cells and chemical hapten exposure. TCRdb reprocessed the RACE reads with MiXCR, giving one entry per CDR3 protein. The sample lists tens of thousands of distinct CDR3 sequences, approximately 9.5% occurring once. Time point indicated: patch test 2, 6 weeks after DPC sensitization. This sample's treatment: therapeutic diphenylcyclopropenone sensitization with weekly scalp DPC. Unseparated into fractions, whole blood served as the source from which total RNA was extracted. The specimen was whole blood, collected in connection with sensitization to the hapten diphenylcyclopropenone (DPC). The receptors stem from a woman aged 25 to 45 with alopecia areata. Some clones in this sample may be carry-over from other donors' samples.

The V call is TRBV5-1, the J call TRBJ2-3, with 9 bases matching TRBD1. The CDR3 length is 16 residues. V gave up 4 bases and J gave up 2 bases; unmatched junction bases: 8. Per the germline V gene, CDR1 is SGHRS and CDR2 is YFSETQ. This CDR3 is CASSTGGARNTDTQYF. The CDR3 nucleotides read TGCGCCAGCAGCACAGGGGGCGCCAGGAACACAGATACGCAGTATTTT.

Details on this clonotype: A read error may account for a junction end that differs from germline. V and J are TRBV6-5 and TRBJ2-7, with 8 bases matching TRBD1. The CDR3 runs 14 residues. CDR1 is MNHEY and CDR2 is SVGAGI in the germline V gene. CDR3 DNA: TGTACCAGCAGCCCGGCGGACAGGGAGAATGAACAGTACTTC. It translates to CTSSPADRENEQYF.

The chain carries TRBV29-1 and TRBJ2-1, with D possibly matching TRBD1 (5 bases). The ends were cut back, 1 base at V and 7 bases at J, with 20 bases in the middle. CDR3 size: 16 residues. From germline, CDR1 is SQVTM and CDR2 ANQGSEA. This CDR3 reads CSVEAAQGRWSNEQFF. The CDR3 DNA follows: TGCAGCGTTGAAGCTGCGCAGGGTAGGTGGTCAAATGAGCAGTTCTTC.

This clonotype was seen at least ten times. The rearrangement uses TRBV5-5 and TRBJ1-2; 9 positions match TRBD1. CDR3 size: 14 residues. Germline values: CDR1 SGHKS, CDR2 YYEKEE (reference sequence). The V segment lost 4 bases and the J segment 12 bases; nucleotides outside the gene matches: 13. CDR3 nucleotide sequence: TGTGCCAGCAGCCCCGACCGGGACAGGGTAGGCGACACCTTC. Its translation: CASSPDRDRVGDTF.

The rearrangement joins TRBV2 to TRBJ2-1; TRBD2 matches 12 bases. CDR3 length: 14 residues. Germline V CDR1 and CDR2: SNHLY, FYNNEI. V was pared by 6 bases and J by 14 bases, with 11 bases of the junction left unmatched. CDR3 bases: TGTGCCAGCAGCTCTAGCGGGGGGGGATTCAGGAAGTTCTTC. It specifies CASSSSGGGFRKFF.

Ten or more counts support this clonotype. This chain uses TRBV20-1 with TRBJ2-4; a possible D gene is TRBD1 (5 bases). The germline V gene has CDR1 DFQATT and CDR2 SNEGSKA (reference sequence). CDR3 size: 13 residues. This chain's CDR3 is CSQWQGSENIQYF. The CDR3 DNA sequence: TGCAGCCAGTGGCAGGGAAGTGAAAACATTCAGTACTTC.

This clonotype was detected a few times. The chain has TRBV19 and TRBJ1-6; TRBD1 might be the D (5 bases). Germline CDR1 LNHDA, CDR2 SQIVND (reference sequence). This CDR3 has 17 amino acids. V shed 6 bases and J shed 4 bases, with 19 bases lying between them. This CDR3 is CASRRGLNQRYNSPLHF. CDR3 in DNA: TGTGCCAGTAGACGGGGCCTAAATCAACGGTATAATTCACCCCTCCACTTT. Full variable domain (missing parts from reference TRBV19 and TRBJ1-6): DGGITQSPKYLFRKEGQNVTLSCEQNLNHDAMYWYRQDPGQGLRLIYYSQIVNDFQKGDIAEGYSVSREKKESFPLTVTSAQKNPTAFYLCASRRGLNQRYNSPLHFGNGTRLTVT.

Many counts were recorded for this clonotype. The V call is TRBV29-1, the J call TRBJ1-1, with TRBD1 matching over 9 bases. CDR3 length equals 13 residues. The ends lost 7 bases at V and 4 bases at J; junction bases unmatched: 7. The germline CDR1 and CDR2 sequences are SQVTM and ANQGSEA. CDR3 residues: CSARDRVATEAFF. CDR3 coding DNA: TGCAGCGCCCGGGACAGGGTGGCCACTGAAGCTTTCTTT.

This clonotype was seen ten or more times. This chain links TRBV27 with TRBJ1-1; D remains ambiguous. CDR1 and CDR2 from the germline V gene are MNHEY and SMNVEV (reference sequence). This CDR3 comprises 13 residues. The V end was cut by 5 bases, the J end by 10 bases, with 17 bases between. In nucleotides, the CDR3 is TGTGCCAGCAGTCCCGCCCTTTTCTCCGGAGCTTTCTTT. Translation: CASSPALFSGAFF.

This clonotype was recorded at least ten times. This chain connects TRBV6-2 or TRBV6-3 to TRBJ2-6; no definite D call. V was cut by 6 bases and J by 4 bases, with 13 bases left in between. The length of the CDR3 is 15 residues. Germline loops: CDR1 MNHEY, CDR2 SVGEGT. The CDR3 DNA reads TGTGCCAGCAGCCGCGGCGGTATCGGGGCCAACGTCCTGACTTTC. This translates into CASSRGGIGANVLTF.

J is TRBJ1-2 and V is TRBV6-2 or TRBV6-3, with 8 bases that match TRBD1. The CDR3 length is 16 residues. Germline V gene lookup returns CDR1 MNHEY and CDR2 SVGEGT. Trimming cost V 6 bases and J 4 bases; bases outside gene matches: 13. CDR3 region: CASRKTGAELFYGYTF. CDR3 coding DNA: TGTGCCAGCAGGAAGACAGGGGCCGAACTATTCTATGGCTACACCTTC.

This clonotype was seen a few times. The rearrangement joins TRBV28 to TRBJ2-3; 8 nucleotides agree with TRBD2. The germline CDR1 and CDR2 sequences are MDHEN and SYDVKM. This CDR3 contains 16 residues. The V segment lost 3 bases and the J segment 4 bases; nucleotides outside the gene matches: 9. CDR3 in amino acids: CASSFMSGGPPDTQYF. CDR3 in DNA: TGTGCCAGCAGTTTCATGAGCGGGGGCCCCCCAGATACGCAGTATTTT.

This clonotype was counted ten times or more. The chain recombines TRBV18 with TRBJ1-3; 7 nucleotides align to TRBD1. With V trimmed by 5 bases and J by 0 bases, 16 bases remained unmatched. The CDR3 is 19 amino acids. Germline CDR1 and CDR2: KGHSH and LQKENI. This chain's CDR3 is CASSVIGQAEKASGNTIYF. CDR3 DNA: TGTGCCAGCTCAGTTATCGGACAGGCAGAAAAAGCCTCTGGAAACACCATATATTTT.

In its sample, this clonotype was seen a few times. The chain has TRBV9 and TRBJ1-6; no reliable D call. Trimming left V 4 bases short and J 3 bases short, with 14 bases between. This CDR3 has 16 residues. The germline V gene encodes CDR1 SGDLS and CDR2 YYNGEE. CDR3 sequence (DNA): TGTGCCAGCAGCTCGGGAGGAGTCCTCTATAATTCACCCCTCCACTTT. It yields the protein CASSSGGVLYNSPLHF.

This clonotype was seen a few times. The chain couples TRBV12-3 or TRBV12-4 to TRBJ2-1, with 10 bases that match TRBD2. The CDR3 contains 14 residues. The ends lost 1 base at V and 9 bases at J; junction bases unmatched: 3. CDR3 residues: CASSLVQRGGEQFF. CDR3 bases: TGTGCCAGCAGTTTAGTTCAGCGGGGGGGTGAGCAGTTCTTC.

This clonotype was seen only a few times. The genes are TRBV28 and TRBJ2-5; TRBD2 agrees at 7 bases. Germline V gene lookup returns CDR1 MDHEN and CDR2 SYDVKM. V was pared by 4 bases and J by 3 bases, with 8 bases of the junction left unmatched. The CDR3 runs 15 residues. The CDR3 nucleotides are TGTGCCAGCAGTTCCCCCAGGGCGGGGGAAGAGACCCAGTACTTC. Translating gives CASSSPRAGEETQYF.

This clonotype has at least ten counts. The chain carries TRBV12-3 or TRBV12-4 and TRBJ1-2, with a possible D match to TRBD1 (5 bases). This CDR3 has 16 residues. V lost 3 bases and J lost 0, with 14 bases in between. The CDR3 nucleotides read TGTGCCAGCAGTTTCGGTATAAGGGGCCCTAACTATGGCTACACCTTC. Translation gives CASSFGIRGPNYGYTF.

V and J are TRBV28 and TRBJ2-7; D might be TRBD2 (6 bases). The CDR3 totals 15 residues. Trimming removed 6 bases from V and 0 bases from J, with 15 bases in between. The germline V gene has CDR1 MDHEN and CDR2 SYDVKM. CDR3 in DNA: TGTGCCAGCAGCCCCCACGGGGGTTCCTCCTACGAGCAGTACTTC. This gives the protein CASSPHGGSSYEQYF. Full variable domain (remainder filled in from reference TRBV28 and TRBJ2-7): DVKVTQSSRYLVKRTGEKVFLECVQDMDHENMFWYRQDPGLGLRLIYFSYDVKMKEKGDIPEGYSVSREKKERFSLILESASTNQTSMYLCASSPHGGSSYEQYFGPGTRLTVT.

The V gene is TRBV3-1, the J gene TRBJ2-1, with a weak D call TRBD1 (6 bases). The CDR3 is 13 residues long. The germline V gene encodes CDR1 LGHDT and CDR2 YNNKEL (reference sequence). With 3 bases removed from V and 8 bases from J, the gap between germline ends came to 11 bases. The CDR3, as DNA: TGTGCCAGCAGCCAGAACAGGGCGCATGAGCAGTTCTTC. Protein: CASSQNRAHEQFF.

J is TRBJ1-2 and V is TRBV12-3 or TRBV12-4, with TRBD1 matching over 10 bases. J was trimmed by 7 bases and V by 6 bases; bases with no gene match: 5. CDR3 length: 13 amino acids. The CDR3 nucleotides are TGTGCCAGCAGCGAGGACAGGGGGGCTGGCTACACCTTC. This translates into CASSEDRGAGYTF.

The chain links TRBV6-6 to TRBJ1-5, with TRBD1 matching 7 bases. With V trimmed by 4 bases and J by 4 bases, 7 bases remained unmatched. The CDR3 is made up of 15 amino acids. CDR1 is MNHNY and CDR2 is SVGAGI in the germline V gene (reference sequence). The CDR3 here is CASSSYRGGNQPQHF. The CDR3 region has the DNA TGTGCCAGCAGTTCATACAGGGGCGGGAATCAGCCCCAGCATTTT.

This clonotype has ten or more counts. V gene TRBV6-5 combines with J gene TRBJ2-7; D is perhaps TRBD1 or TRBD2 (7 bases each). The CDR3 has 15 residues. V was cut by 5 bases and J by 3 bases, with 17 bases left in between. CDR1 is MNHEY and CDR2 is SVGAGI in the germline V gene. The CDR3 spells CASSPSAGGDYEQYF. As DNA, the CDR3 is TGTGCCAGCAGTCCCAGTGCAGGGGGGGACTACGAGCAGTACTTC.

The rearrangement links TRBV11-3 to TRBJ2-1; no clear D. With 4 bases removed from V and 3 bases from J, the gap between germline ends came to 7 bases. This CDR3 region has 13 residues. Germline values: CDR1 SGHNT, CDR2 YENEEA. The CDR3 bases are TGTGCCAGCAGCTCGGACCGCTACAATGAGCAGTTCTTC. Encoded protein: CASSSDRYNEQFF.

This chain links TRBV9 with TRBJ2-7, with D unclear. Germline V gives CDR1 SGDLS, CDR2 YYNGEE. V shed 0 bases and J shed 3 bases, with 10 bases lying between them. The CDR3 runs to 14 residues. Here the CDR3 DNA reads TGTGCCAGCAGCGTAGCCCCGTACGGCTACGAGCAGTACTTC. It codes for CASSVAPYGYEQYF.

The chain couples TRBV5-1 to TRBJ2-3, with 10 bases aligning to TRBD2. The V gene end was trimmed by 4 bases and the J gene end by 2 bases; junction bases not matched to a gene: 4. Germline V lookup: CDR1 SGHRS, CDR2 YFSETQ. The CDR3 has 15 amino acids. For the CDR3, the DNA is TGCGCCAGCAGCCGTAGCGGGGGGTCCACAGATACGCAGTATTTT. It specifies CASSRSGGSTDTQYF.

The table lists this clonotype with many counts. V is TRBV28 and J is TRBJ2-6; no definite D call. The CDR3 spans 12 residues. The V end lost 4 bases, the J end lost 2 bases, and 0 bases lay between the germline ends. In germline, CDR1 is MDHEN, CDR2 SYDVKM. CDR3 coding DNA: TGTGCCAGCAGTTCTGGGGCCAACGTCCTGACTTTC. This encodes CASSSGANVLTF. The full variable domain, its missing parts supplied by reference TRBV28 and TRBJ2-6, is DVKVTQSSRYLVKRTGEKVFLECVQDMDHENMFWYRQDPGLGLRLIYFSYDVKMKEKGDIPEGYSVSREKKERFSLILESASTNQTSMYLCASSSGANVLTFGAGSRLTVL.

The chain links TRBV13 to TRBJ2-1, with 9 bases aligning to TRBD1. The CDR3 spans 15 residues. The germline CDR1 and CDR2 sequences are PRHDT and FYEKMQ (reference sequence). With V trimmed by 5 bases and J by 6 bases, 8 bases remained unmatched. The CDR3 protein is CASSPRDREANEQFF. CDR3 nucleotides: TGTGCCAGCAGCCCCCGGGACAGGGAGGCCAATGAGCAGTTCTTC.

V and J are TRBV6-1 and TRBJ1-5; D remains unclear. The CDR3 spans 14 residues. Per germline, CDR1 MNHNS and CDR2 SASEGT. V lost 0 bases and J 1 base, leaving 4 bases between the germline ends. CDR3 sequence: CASSEAGSNQPQHF. CDR3 DNA sequence: TGTGCCAGCAGTGAAGCGGGAAGCAATCAGCCCCAGCATTTT.

The sample holds a few counts of this clonotype. The gene calls are TRBV7-9 and TRBJ1-1; 7 bases are shared with TRBD1. The CDR3 is made up of 15 amino acids. CDR1 SEHNR and CDR2 FQNEAQ come from the germline V gene (reference sequence). V dropped 5 bases and J dropped 1; count of bases not matched to a gene: 7. For the CDR3, the DNA is TGTGCCAGCAGCCCAAACAGGGGCTGGAACACTGAAGCTTTCTTT. Translated, it gives CASSPNRGWNTEAFF.

This clonotype was counted ten times or more. CDR3 protein: CASSPPVSNYEQYF. The CDR3 nucleotides read TGTGCCAGCTCACCACCGGTCTCTAATTACGAGCAGTACTTC. The V gene is TRBV18, the J gene TRBJ2-7; D remains unclear. This CDR3 is built from 14 residues. CDR1 is KGHSH and CDR2 is LQKENI in the germline V gene. Trimming removed 0 bases from V and 4 bases from J, with 10 bases in between.

The rearrangement links TRBV24-1 to TRBJ1-6; 7 nucleotides line up with TRBD1. From germline, CDR1 is KGHDR and CDR2 SFDVKD. CDR3 length: 13 residues. V lost 4 bases to trimming and J lost 7 bases; unmatched junction nucleotides: 0. CDR3 nucleotides: TGTGCCACCAGTGACAGGGGGAATTCACCCCTCCACTTT. As protein: CATSDRGNSPLHF.